The T cell receptor beta chain described here comes from a study of beta chain features in type 1 diabetes. This CDR3 is built from 15 residues. Germline V gene data show CDR1 as LNHDA and CDR2 as SQIVND (reference sequence). The V and J ends lost 5 bases and 4 bases, in that order; junction bases with no gene match: 10. As regards this clone: No antigen is known for it.

Study-level points and caveats: Within patients, naive, central memory and Treg TCRB repertoires seemed more similar than within healthy donors.

Isolated RNA was reverse transcribed in full, so expressed TCRB transcripts were sequenced. TCRdb keeps only in-frame clones here, not all; method: immunoSEQ multiplex PCR. The table includes roughly 610,000 clones, around 15% detected once. The sample was naive CD4+ T cells from blood. The gene calls are TRBV19 and TRBJ2-7, with 8 bases lining up with TRBD2. The receptor comes from a man aged 18 to 35 in good health. The CDR3 reads CASSYSGRGLYEQYF. DNA of the CDR3: TGTGCCAGTAGTTACAGCGGGAGAGGCCTATACGAGCAGTACTTC. The full variable domain, with the rest looked up from reference TRBV19 and TRBJ2-7, is DGGITQSPKYLFRKEGQNVTLSCEQNLNHDAMYWYRQDPGQGLRLIYYSQIVNDFQKGDIAEGYSVSREKKESFPLTVTSAQKNPTAFYLCASSYSGRGLYEQYFGPGTRLTVT.